These 28 T cell receptor beta chains came from one sample sequenced in a study of T cells in Graves' hyperthyroidism and ophthalmopathy. Amplification targeted TCR beta CDR3 regions from RNA transcripts. A set of HTBI primers served as the primers for a first-round RT-PCR of the TCR CDR3. Via MiXCR, TCRdb re-called the multiplex PCR reads, giving one row per CDR3 protein. The sample yields hundreds of thousands of distinct CDR3 sequences, roughly a sixth seen once. The sequencing input was blood. The receptor set was obtained from a woman aged 45-59 years with Graves' hyperthyroidism that later progressed to Graves' ophthalmopathy.

This clonotype has ten or more counts. The chain combines TRBV11-2 with TRBJ2-1; 8 nucleotides match TRBD2. Germline V gives CDR1 SGHAT, CDR2 FQNNGV. This CDR3 has 16 residues. J gave up 4 bases and V 5 bases, and 10 bases lay outside the gene matches. CDR3 amino acids: CASSVGGGPGYNEQFF. The CDR3 DNA reads TGTGCCAGCAGCGTCGGCGGGGGGCCCGGGTACAATGAGCAGTTCTTC. The full variable domain, its missing parts supplied by reference TRBV11-2 and TRBJ2-1, is EAGVAQSPRYKIIEKRQSVAFWCNPISGHATLYWYQQILGQGPKLLIQFQNNGVVDDSQLPKDRFSAERLKGVDSTLKIQPAKLEDSAVYLCASSVGGGPGYNEQFFGPGTRLTVL.

This clonotype appeared a few times. The chain combines TRBV12-3 or TRBV12-4 with TRBJ2-1, with D maybe TRBD2 (6 bases). The V end was cut by 10 bases, the J end by 7 bases, with 8 bases between. This CDR3 spans 10 amino acids. The CDR3 nucleotides are TGTGCCATTAGCGGTAATGAGCAGTTCTTC. Translated, it gives CAISGNEQFF.

This clonotype was picked up many times. Here the CDR3 DNA reads TGTGCCAGCACGAGAAGCAATCAGCCCCAGCATTTT. Protein: CASTRSNQPQHF. This rearrangement joins TRBV12-3 or TRBV12-4 to TRBJ1-5; D remains unclear. This CDR3 is built from 12 residues. Deletions cut 7 bases from V and 1 base from J, with 5 bases between.

This clonotype was recorded at least ten times. This rearrangement joins TRBV30 to TRBJ1-1; D gene uncertain. The CDR3 has 13 residues. Germline lookup yields CDR1 GTSNPN and CDR2 SVGIG (reference sequence). V lost 3 bases and J 2 bases, leaving 10 bases between the germline ends. CDR3 loop: CAWRDGENTEAFF. In nucleotides, the CDR3 is TGTGCCTGGAGGGACGGGGAAAACACTGAAGCTTTCTTT.

The chain uses TRBV10-3 and TRBJ1-1; tentative D call: TRBD1 (5 bases). V was clipped by 2 bases and J by 4 bases, with 11 bases between them. Germline V gene sequence: CDR1 ENHRY, CDR2 SYGVKD. This CDR3 region has 14 residues. CDR3 bases: TGTGCCATCAGTGAGATAAGGGGCAGCACTGAAGCTTTCTTT. Its protein product is CAISEIRGSTEAFF.

V usage is TRBV29-1 and J usage is TRBJ2-2; possible D gene TRBD1, 6 bases. V was pared by 0 bases and J by 1 base, with 15 bases between. CDR3 length: 17 residues. Germline V gives CDR1 SQVTM, CDR2 ANQGSEA. CDR3 sequence (DNA): TGCAGCGTTGAAGATCCCTCCGGGACATTGAACACCGGGGAGCTGTTTTTT. This gives the protein CSVEDPSGTLNTGELFF.

The genes are TRBV7-9 and TRBJ1-6; 12 nucleotides match TRBD1. Germline CDR1 SEHNR, CDR2 FQNEAQ (reference sequence). CDR3 size: 16 residues. The junction had 9 bases not matched to a gene; V was cut back by 5 bases and J by 10 bases. The CDR3 loop is CASSQGTGGEKSPLHF. CDR3 coding DNA: TGTGCCAGCAGCCAGGGGACAGGGGGCGAGAAGTCACCCCTCCACTTT.

This chain joins TRBV9 and TRBJ1-5, with 7 bases that match TRBD1. Trimming cost V 3 bases and J 5 bases; bases outside gene matches: 5. The CDR3 covers 14 residues. Germline CDR1 is SGDLS and CDR2 is YYNGEE. The CDR3 loop is CASSAGQRDQPQHF. CDR3 DNA: TGTGCCAGCAGCGCGGGACAGAGGGATCAGCCCCAGCATTTT.

This clonotype was recorded a few times. V and J are TRBV9 and TRBJ1-3; 7 bases are shared with TRBD1. Germline loops: CDR1 SGDLS, CDR2 YYNGEE. Trimming removed 5 bases from V and 0 bases from J; junction bases left unmatched: 5. This CDR3 region has 15 residues. This CDR3 is CASSEGGSSGNTIYF. The CDR3 nucleotides are TGTGCCAGCAGTGAAGGGGGCAGCTCTGGAAACACCATATATTTT.

V and J are TRBV5-4 and TRBJ1-2; D ambiguous. The ends were cut back, 6 bases at V and 6 bases at J, with 15 bases in the middle. This CDR3 has 13 residues. Germline V gene lookup returns CDR1 SGHNT and CDR2 YYREEE (reference sequence). The CDR3 is CASTPGGRDGYTF. CDR3 in DNA: TGTGCCAGCACCCCCGGAGGGAGAGATGGCTACACCTTC.

In this sample, this clonotype turned up many times. The chain has TRBV20-1 and TRBJ2-7; 8 positions agree with TRBD1. This CDR3 region has 13 residues. Germline V lookup: CDR1 DFQATT, CDR2 SNEGSKA (reference sequence). J was trimmed by 7 bases and V by 5 bases; bases with no gene match: 10. CDR3 sequence: CSADDRGWGEQYF. CDR3 nucleotides: TGCAGTGCTGACGACAGGGGTTGGGGGGAGCAGTACTTC.

The J gene is TRBJ1-5, the V gene TRBV30; D gene unclear. V dropped 2 bases and J dropped 4 bases, with 9 bases sitting between them. The CDR3 contains 13 residues. Looked up from germline, CDR1 is GTSNPN and CDR2 is SVGIG (reference sequence). The CDR3 coding sequence is TGTGCCTGGAGTTCCACGGGGAATCAGCCCCAGCATTTT. Protein sequence: CAWSSTGNQPQHF.

This clonotype was observed at least ten times. This sequence joins TRBV2 and TRBJ1-5; 10 nucleotides line up with TRBD1. The CDR3 loop spans 14 amino acids. The V segment lost 8 bases and the J segment 6 bases; nucleotides outside the gene matches: 7. From germline, CDR1 is SNHLY and CDR2 FYNNEI. Here the CDR3 reads CASRPDRGIQPQHF. Written as DNA, the CDR3 is TGTGCCAGCCGTCCGGACAGGGGGATTCAGCCCCAGCATTTT.

The rearrangement joins TRBV27 to TRBJ1-5, with 9 bases matching TRBD1. This CDR3 spans 14 amino acids. Looked up from germline, CDR1 is MNHEY and CDR2 is SMNVEV (reference sequence). V was pared by 5 bases and J by 7 bases, with 6 bases of the junction left unmatched. CDR3 DNA sequence: TGTGCCAGCAGTCGACAGGGGGAGGACCAGCCCCAGCATTTT. Residues: CASSRQGEDQPQHF.

The chain links TRBV29-1 to TRBJ1-2, with D perhaps matching TRBD1 (6 bases). The CDR3 is made up of 13 amino acids. Trimming stripped 3 bases from V and 4 bases from J, with 12 bases between. Germline V gene lookup returns CDR1 SQVTM and CDR2 ANQGSEA. Here the CDR3 DNA reads TGCAGCGTTGACCACGGACAGTCCTATGGCTACACCTTC. As protein: CSVDHGQSYGYTF.

The chain couples TRBV7-2 to TRBJ1-1; tentative D call: TRBD1 (5 bases). The V gene's germline CDR1 is SGHTA and CDR2 FQGNSA. Trimming stripped 3 bases from V and 0 bases from J, with 14 bases between. The CDR3 runs to 16 residues. CDR3 coding DNA: TGTGCCAGCAGCTTTAATTCGGGACGGGTGAACACTGAAGCTTTCTTT. Amino acid sequence: CASSFNSGRVNTEAFF.

This clonotype was counted a few times. The chain joins TRBV19 to TRBJ1-1; perhaps TRBD1 as D (5 bases). The germline V gene encodes CDR1 LNHDA and CDR2 SQIVND (reference sequence). This CDR3 is 14 amino acids long. Trimming removed 2 bases from V and 3 bases from J, with 10 bases in between. CDR3 sequence: CASSIKGADTEAFF. For the CDR3, the DNA is TGTGCCAGTAGTATAAAAGGGGCGGACACTGAAGCTTTCTTT.

Many counts were recorded for this clonotype. This rearrangement joins TRBV28 to TRBJ1-5; no clear D. V was clipped by 1 base and J by 8 bases, with 6 bases between them. The V gene's germline CDR1 is MDHEN and CDR2 SYDVKM. The CDR3 spans 12 residues. DNA of the CDR3: TGTGCCAGCAGTTTATTTCCGGAGCCCCAGCATTTT. Translated: CASSLFPEPQHF.

This clonotype was recorded many times. V usage is TRBV12-3 or TRBV12-4 and J usage is TRBJ1-5, with D unresolved. The CDR3 is 14 residues long. The V gene lost 2 bases and the J gene lost 4 bases, with 9 bases spanning the gap. DNA of the CDR3: TGTGCCAGCAGTTTACAGGAGAAAAATCAGCCCCAGCATTTT. This translates into CASSLQEKNQPQHF.

The V call is TRBV20-1, the J call TRBJ2-5; 9 bases map to TRBD2. The CDR3 loop spans 10 amino acids. The germline CDR1 and CDR2 sequences are DFQATT and SNEGSKA (reference sequence). The CDR3 here is CAGGVETQYF. The CDR3 coding sequence is TGCGCGGGAGGGGTCGAGACCCAGTACTTC.

In its sample, this clonotype was seen many times. The V gene is TRBV5-1, the J gene TRBJ1-1; D is uncertain. The V gene's germline CDR1 is SGHRS and CDR2 YFSETQ. With 4 bases removed from V and 4 bases from J, the gap between germline ends came to 14 bases. There are 14 residues in the CDR3. CDR3 sequence reads: CASSTSTGFTEAFF. The CDR3 region has the DNA TGCGCCAGCAGCACTTCTACGGGGTTCACTGAAGCTTTCTTT.

This clonotype was seen repeatedly, ten times or more. V usage is TRBV2 and J usage is TRBJ1-1; D is unclear. This CDR3 is built from 11 residues. CDR1 and CDR2 (germline): SNHLY, FYNNEI. The V end lost 3 bases, the J end lost 3 bases, and 2 bases lay between the germline ends. The CDR3 is CASSDYTEAFF. In DNA, the CDR3 is TGTGCCAGCAGTGATTACACTGAAGCTTTCTTT.

This clonotype turned up a few times. DNA of the CDR3: TGTGCCAGCAGTGCTCAGTCCTATAATTCACCCCTCCACTTT. This encodes CASSAQSYNSPLHF. The V and J genes are TRBV2 and TRBJ1-6, with D unclear. The CDR3 is 14 residues long. Germline CDR1 SNHLY, CDR2 FYNNEI. V was trimmed by 4 bases and J by 1 base, leaving 5 bases between them.

The sample holds many counts of this clonotype. The chain uses TRBV7-9 and TRBJ2-5; tentative D call: TRBD1 (6 bases). Trimming left V 4 bases short and J 5 bases short, with 17 bases between. From germline, CDR1 is SEHNR and CDR2 FQNEAQ (reference sequence). This CDR3 comprises 15 residues. CDR3 in DNA: TGTGCCAGCAGCTCTTCCGGGACACCCGCTGAGACCCAGTACTTC. Its protein is CASSSSGTPAETQYF.

This clonotype has just a few counts. The chain links TRBV19 to TRBJ1-2, with a possible D match to TRBD1 (5 bases). CDR1 and CDR2 from the germline V gene are LNHDA and SQIVND (reference sequence). The CDR3 sequence is 14 residues long. V lost 5 bases and J 4 bases, leaving 14 bases between the germline ends. The CDR3 DNA reads TGTGCCAGTAGTGACGGGGCGCGGATCTATGGCTACACCTTC. This translates into CASSDGARIYGYTF.

This clonotype was observed many times. The chain uses TRBV12-3 or TRBV12-4 and TRBJ1-5; D not resolved. The CDR3 totals 19 residues. V lost 3 bases and J 0 bases, leaving 21 bases between the germline ends. Here the CDR3 reads CASSFREALITPSNQPQHF. The CDR3 nucleotides read TGTGCCAGCAGTTTCCGGGAAGCGTTGATAACGCCTAGCAATCAGCCCCAGCATTTT.

The gene calls are TRBV6-1 and TRBJ1-5, with TRBD1 identical over 9 bases. Germline V gene sequence: CDR1 MNHNS, CDR2 SASEGT. J lost 5 bases, V lost 5 bases, and 1 base had no gene match. The CDR3 is made up of 13 amino acids. In DNA, the CDR3 is TGTGCCAGCAGTTGGGACAGGGATCAGCCCCAGCATTTT. It codes for CASSWDRDQPQHF.

There are many counts of this clonotype. The rearrangement links TRBV9 to TRBJ1-1; D is perhaps TRBD1 (5 bases). V lost 1 base and J lost 0, with 10 bases in between. The CDR3 runs 15 residues. Germline V gene lookup returns CDR1 SGDLS and CDR2 YYNGEE. In DNA form, the CDR3 reads TGTGCCAGCAGCGTAATATCAGGGTTGAACACTGAAGCTTTCTTT. It is translated as CASSVISGLNTEAFF.